The rows below give T cell receptor beta chains drawn from one sample of a study of OX40 agonist ivuxolimab in advanced cancers. TCRdb's table, derived via immunoSEQ multiplex PCR, lists solely in-frame clones and lacks some. The sample has 20,000 or so clones, 65% to 85% seen once. Source: CD4+ or CD8+ T cells sorted from blood, taken in a trial of the OX40 agonist ivuxolimab. These receptor sequences come from an adult with an advanced solid tumor such as melanoma, head and neck, liver or kidney cancer. Each CDR3 is given with its conserved first and last residue. D genes are given only for firm matches. Some rows have no size entry. The others give once, few or many, or a class for an expanded clone.

len | j_gene | abundance | d_gene | v_gene | CDR3nt | CDR3aa
14 | TRBJ1-2 | once | . | TRBV7-9 | TGTGCCAGCAGCTTAGATCGGAGACCCGATGGCTACACCTTC | CASSLDRRPDGYTF
13 | TRBJ2-7 | . | . | TRBV6-6 | TGTGCCAGCAGCTACGGGCGCGGGTACGAGCAGTACTTC | CASSYGRGYEQYF
17 | TRBJ1-5 | . | TRBD1 | TRBV28 | TGTGCCAGCACCGACCCCCTAGGGACAGGGGGTATTCAGCCCCAGCATTTT | CASTDPLGTGGIQPQHF
16 | TRBJ2-5 | . | TRBD2 | TRBV9 | TGTGCCAGCAGCGAGGCCCTTAGCGGGGGGGTAGAGACCCAGTACTTC | CASSEALSGGVETQYF
13 | TRBJ1-1 | few | . | TRBV19 | TGTGCCAGTAACCAGGGGATGAACACTGAAGCTTTCTTT | CASNQGMNTEAFF
16 | TRBJ1-2 | . | . | TRBV6-5 | TGTGCCAGCAGTTACTCGAAACAAAGGGGGATCTATGGCTACACCTTC | CASSYSKQRGIYGYTF
11 | TRBJ1-4 | . | . | TRBV19 | TGTGCCAGTAGTATCGGTGAAAAACTGTTTTTT | CASSIGEKLFF
15 | TRBJ2-6 | . | . | TRBV19 | TGTGCCAGTAGTATAGGTGGCTCTGGGGCCAACGTCCTGACTTTC | CASSIGGSGANVLTF
13 | TRBJ1-1 | . | . | TRBV6-6 | TGTGCCAGCAGTTATAACGGAGACACTGAAGCTTTCTTT | CASSYNGDTEAFF
16 | TRBJ1-3 | . | . | TRBV11-2 | TGTGCCAGCAGCTTAGATCGGAGTTACTCTGGAAACACCATATATTTT | CASSLDRSYSGNTIYF
15 | TRBJ2-1 | . | TRBD2 | TRBV19 | TGTGCCAGTAGTTTAGGGACTAGCTTTTCCGATGAGCAGTTCTTC | CASSLGTSFSDEQFF
13 | TRBJ1-2 | . | . | TRBV5-6 | TGTGCCAGCAGCTTCGGAGGGAACTATGGCTACACCTTC | CASSFGGNYGYTF
11 | TRBJ2-5 | . | . | TRBV28 | TGTGCCAGCAGTTACGCAGAGACCCAGTACTTC | CASSYAETQYF
16 | TRBJ1-5 | . | . | TRBV6-6 | TGTGCCAGCAGTCCACAGGGCCCCTTTAGCAATCAGCCCCAGCATTTT | CASSPQGPFSNQPQHF
13 | TRBJ2-7 | . | . | TRBV27 | TGTGCCAGCAGTGAAGCCCCCACTTACGAGCAGTACTTC | CASSEAPTYEQYF
16 | TRBJ2-4 | . | . | TRBV4-1 | TGCGCCAGCAGCCTTGTGGTTGGTGTAGCCAAAAACATTCAGTACTTC | CASSLVVGVAKNIQYF
15 | TRBJ1-1 | . | . | TRBV25-1 | TGTGCCAGCATGGACCCCCTAGGGGGGAACACTGAAGCTTTCTTT | CASMDPLGGNTEAFF
17 | TRBJ2-2 | . | TRBD1 | TRBV19 | TGTGCCAGTACTGATCCCGGTACAGGGGGCAGGACCGGGGAGCTGTTTTTT | CASTDPGTGGRTGELFF
11 | TRBJ2-3 | . | . | TRBV6-8 | TGTGCCAGCAGTAGCACAGATACGCAGTATTTT | CASSSTDTQYF
16 | TRBJ2-5 | . | . | TRBV2 | TGTGCCAGCAGTGGAGAAGGGCACGTGTACCAAGAGACCCAGTACTTC | CASSGEGHVYQETQYF
14 | TRBJ2-1 | few | . | TRBV7-9 | TGTGCCAGCAGACTCCCCGGGGGAAACAATGAGCAGTTCTTC | CASRLPGGNNEQFF
15 | TRBJ2-3 | once | TRBD2 | TRBV6-6 | TGTGCCAGCAGCCCCGGGGGGGACGACACAGATACGCAGTATTTT | CASSPGGDDTDTQYF
13 | TRBJ2-7 | . | . | TRBV9 | TGTGCCAGCAGCGTAGTGGACGGTTACGAGCAGTACTTC | CASSVVDGYEQYF
13 | TRBJ1-1 | . | . | TRBV7-6 | TGTGCCAGCAGCCGTGGTAGGAATGCTGAAGCTTTCTTT | CASSRGRNAEAFF
14 | TRBJ2-7 | . | . | TRBV5-6 | TGTGCCAGCAGCTTGTGGACAGTCGTTAACGAGCAGTACTTC | CASSLWTVVNEQYF
17 | TRBJ2-1 | once | TRBD2 | TRBV4-1 | TGCGCCAGCAGCCCCCAGGGAAGCGGGGGGGCTTACAATGAGCAGTTCTTC | CASSPQGSGGAYNEQFF
16 | TRBJ2-7 | . | TRBD2 | TRBV7-3 | TGTGCCAGCAGCCCCGGGACTAGCGGGGGGTTCGACGAGCAGTACTTC | CASSPGTSGGFDEQYF
15 | TRBJ2-3 | . | TRBD2 | TRBV11-2 | TGTGCCAGCAGCCCCCCGGGGGGGGAGACAGATACGCAGTATTTT | CASSPPGGETDTQYF
15 | TRBJ2-7 | few | TRBD2 | TRBV18 | TGTGCCAGCTCACCCTCCCCTATGACTAGCCACGAGCAGTACTTC | CASSPSPMTSHEQYF